This TCR beta chain was identified during a study of shared clonotypes between healthy human individuals. Study summary: CD4 naive and memory got three plates each, CD8 naive two, CD8 memory one. The study's findings and limits: Non-shared clonotypes were found to have lower generation probabilities than the clonotypes that were shared by all four of the sorted-subset donors. Sharing across four donors was highest in naive CD4 (around 5%) and lowest in memory CD8 (approximately 0.4%). Deeper or shallower sequencing was expected to change how clonotypes are shared among donors.

Naive-designated CD8 cells lacked CD45RO, were positively enriched for CCR7, and omitted terminally differentiated effector memory CD45RA+ cells. The repertoire was sequenced with immunoSEQ multiplex PCR; TCRdb's copy has only in-frame clones and lacks some. The top ten clones hold 0.095% to 0.14% of a sample with hundreds of thousands of clones, around 96% of them seen once. About this clone: Its matching antigen is unknown.

The CDR3 sequence is 15 residues long. The V and J ends lost 4 bases and 2 bases respectively, with 15 bases between them. Germline CDR1 and CDR2: MGHRA and YSYEKL. Sequencing was performed on naive CD8+ T cells sorted from blood. The chain carries TRBV4-1 and TRBJ2-7; TRBD1 is a possible D gene (6 bases). The source of this sequence is a woman under 40 in good health. The CDR3 coding sequence is TGCGCCAGCAGCCGGACGACAGGAATAACCTACGAGCAGTACTTC. This translates into CASSRTTGITYEQYF.